This TCR beta chain was captured by sequencing in a study of response to subunit inactivated influenza vaccine. Only a few counts were recorded for this clonotype. Its target is unknown. TCRdb re-derived calls from the RT-PCR reads in MiXCR, one entry per CDR3 protein. Of 500,000 to 600,000 distinct CDR3 sequences in the sample, 7.6% were seen once. Overall study results and limits: After each seasonal influenza vaccination, few new T cells are recruited, the authors suggested.

Per the germline V gene, CDR1 is ENHRY and CDR2 is SYGVKD. V was pared by 5 bases and J by 0 bases, with 13 bases between. The CDR3 spans 15 residues. The sequences come from PBMCs from blood, collected less than 30 months after vaccination. This TCR came from a man between 45 and 75 years old who received an inactivated influenza vaccine. This sequence joins TRBV10-3 and TRBJ1-2; D may be TRBD1 (5 bases). The CDR3 sequence: CAISSRDGSNYGYTF. The CDR3 region has the DNA TGTGCCATCAGTTCCCGGGACGGTTCTAACTATGGCTACACCTTC.